This T cell receptor (beta chain) was profiled in a study of cytomegalovirus exposure and HLA in healthy donors. The table came from immunoSEQ multiplex PCR; TCRdb's copy has only in-frame clones and leaves some out. The table includes under 75,000 clones, about 97% detected once. Details on this clone: Antigen: not known.

Whole-study findings and limits: Generally TCR sequences proved uncommon, though certain public TCRs appeared in numerous donors. It was confirmed in vitro that three of the CMV-associated chains were specific for CMV antigens. Published work reported that the classifier diagnosed cytomegalovirus status with high specificity and sensitivity. Listed as cytomegalovirus-associated were roughly 180 TCR beta chains.

This receptor was taken from a woman between 18 and 29 years old in good health and CMV-seropositive. Sequences were obtained from PBMCs.

The CDR3 coding sequence is TGTGCCAGCACTTTTATGGGGGGGGGTGACACCGGGGAGCTGTTTTTT. This gives the protein CASTFMGGGDTGELFF. The V gene is TRBV14, the J gene TRBJ2-2; 7 bases agree with TRBD2. Germline-derived CDR1 and CDR2 are SGHDN and FVKESK. J lost 3 bases, V lost 7 bases, and 11 bases had no gene match. This CDR3 contains 16 residues.